This T cell receptor beta chain appears in the sequencing data of a study of blood T cell repertoires in COVID-19. Overall study context: The study drew acute and convalescent COVID-19 samples from the United States, Italy and Spain.

V was trimmed by 10 bases and J by 1 base, leaving 16 bases between them. Per germline, CDR1 LNHDA and CDR2 SQIVND (reference sequence). The CDR3 runs 14 residues. Living in about two dozen US areas, the participants were between 18 and 89 years of age. Produced via immunoSEQ multiplex PCR; TCRdb's table is partial and in-frame only. The sample has about 200,000 clones, 86% seen once; the top ten hold 5.6%. This clone appeared a few times. The sequence was collected from a man aged 40-49 years with acute COVID-19. The chain joins TRBV19 to TRBJ1-1; a possible D gene is TRBD1 (5 bases). The material sequenced was PBMCs or T cells enriched from blood (not recorded which). CDR3 region: CATRWGVGNTEAFF. DNA for the CDR3: TGTGCCACTAGATGGGGGGTCGGGAACACTGAAGCTTTCTTT. The whole variable domain, filled in from reference TRBV19 and TRBJ1-1, reads DGGITQSPKYLFRKEGQNVTLSCEQNLNHDAMYWYRQDPGQGLRLIYYSQIVNDFQKGDIAEGYSVSREKKESFPLTVTSAQKNPTAFYLCATRWGVGNTEAFFGQGTRLTVV.